This is a list of T cell receptor beta chains from one sample in a study of shared clonotypes between healthy human individuals. Clones were sequenced by immunoSEQ multiplex PCR, and TCRdb holds only the in-frame ones, with some missing. The table shows some 700,000 clones, with less than 95% occurring only once. Source material: memory CD8+ T cells from PBMCs. All receptors derive from a man younger than 35 in good health. Some clones in this sample may be carry-over from other donors' samples. Each CDR3 is given with its conserved first and last residue. The D gene is left open where the match is weak. A row's size may be missing; if present it is once, few, many or a size class.

j_gene,d_gene,v_gene,abundance,CDR3aa,CDR3nt
TRBJ2-7,TRBD2,TRBV7-9,.,CASSIKREGEQYF,TGTGCCAGCAGCATTAAGCGGGAGGGGGAGCAGTACTTC
TRBJ2-1,.,TRBV9,.,CASSGSIRVKDEQFF,TGTGCCAGCAGCGGAAGTATAAGGGTTAAGGATGAGCAGTTCTTC
TRBJ2-7,TRBD2,TRBV5-6,.,CASSLAGLVTYEQYF,TGTGCCAGCAGCTTAGCGGGACTGGTAACCTACGAGCAGTACTTC
TRBJ2-3,TRBD1,TRBV6-5,.,CASGQVGTDTQYF,TGTGCCAGCGGACAGGTGGGGACAGATACGCAGTATTTT
TRBJ2-7,TRBD2,TRBV28,once,CASSLELAASYEQYF,TGTGCCAGCAGTTTAGAACTAGCGGCCTCCTACGAGCAGTACTTC
TRBJ2-7,.,TRBV29-1,.,CSVEEAYEQYF,TGCAGCGTTGAAGAAGCATACGAGCAGTACTTC
TRBJ2-1,.,TRBV9,few,CASSGDFVENEQFF,TGTGCCAGCAGCGGAGATTTTGTAGAGAATGAGCAGTTCTTC
TRBJ2-7,.,TRBV7-9,.,CASRSPMTYEQYF,TGTGCCAGCAGGTCTCCTATGACCTACGAGCAGTACTTC
TRBJ1-1,.,TRBV12-5,.,CASGRGGTEAFF,TGTGCTAGTGGTAGGGGTGGTACTGAAGCTTTCTTT
TRBJ2-7,TRBD2,TRBV7-2,.,CASSLGVIAGGRSYEQYF,TGTGCCAGCAGCTTAGGGGTAATAGCGGGAGGTCGGTCCTACGAGCAGTACTTC
TRBJ2-3,TRBD1,TRBV12-5,.,CASGLDRGLTDTQYF,TGTGCTAGTGGGCTAGACAGGGGGCTTACAGATACGCAGTATTTT
TRBJ2-7,.,TRBV30,once,CAWSGGIGQYF,TGTGCCTGGAGTGGGGGTATTGGGCAGTACTTC
TRBJ1-2,.,TRBV10-3,once,CAISESLASYGYTF,TGTGCCATCAGTGAGTCGCTTGCTAGCTATGGCTACACCTTC
TRBJ1-5,TRBD1,TRBV6-6,.,CASSYLGTGEDQPQHF,TGTGCCAGCAGTTACCTCGGGACAGGGGAGGATCAGCCCCAGCATTTT
TRBJ2-7,TRBD1,TRBV29-1,.,CSAATGNYEQYF,TGCAGCGCGGCGACAGGGAACTACGAGCAGTACTTC
TRBJ1-3,.,TRBV7-3,.,CASRTKRPPSGNTIYF,TGTGCCAGCAGAACCAAGCGGCCACCCTCTGGAAACACCATATATTTT
TRBJ1-5,.,TRBV4-1,.,CASSVHWGRAIVQPQHF,TGCGCCAGCAGCGTCCACTGGGGCAGAGCTATCGTTCAGCCCCAGCATTTT
TRBJ2-6,.,TRBV28,.,CASSLVPGANVLTF,TGTGCCAGCAGTTTAGTGCCTGGGGCCAACGTCCTGACTTTC
TRBJ1-5,TRBD1,TRBV6-1,.,CASRVRTGAAQPQHF,TGTGCCAGCAGGGTTCGGACAGGGGCGGCGCAGCCCCAGCATTTT
TRBJ2-1,.,TRBV6-5,.,CASWAAYNEQFF,TGTGCCAGCTGGGCGGCGTACAATGAGCAGTTCTTC
TRBJ1-4,TRBD1,TRBV11-2,once,CASRDRGNEKLFF,TGTGCCAGCAGGGACAGGGGTAATGAAAAACTGTTTTTT
TRBJ1-1,.,TRBV28,few,CASSYTENTEAFF,TGTGCCAGCAGTTACACCGAGAACACTGAAGCTTTCTTT
TRBJ2-5,TRBD2,TRBV7-9,.,CASSLREGEETQYF,TGTGCCAGCAGCTTACGGGAGGGGGAAGAGACCCAGTACTTC
TRBJ2-7,.,TRBV6-6,.,CACGHVYEQYF,TGTGCCTGCGGACATGTCTACGAGCAGTACTTC
TRBJ1-5,.,TRBV4-1,.,CASSPQGSFQPQHF,TGCGCCAGCAGCCCCCAGGGGAGCTTTCAGCCCCAGCATTTT
TRBJ2-3,TRBD1,TRBV7-8,.,CASSSRFGTAF,TGTGCCAGCAGCTCCCGGTTCGGGACAGCTTTT
TRBJ1-1,.,TRBV28,.,CASSFKGGMNTEAFF,TGTGCCAGCAGTTTCAAGGGAGGGATGAACACTGAAGCTTTCTTT
TRBJ2-5,TRBD2,TRBV2,.,CASSEPVDRSGGGETQYF,TGTGCCAGCAGCGAACCGGTTGATAGATCGGGAGGGGGGGAGACCCAGTACTTC
TRBJ2-6,TRBD2,TRBV11-3,.,CASSFSRGRGLSFGANVLTF,TGTGCCAGCAGCTTTAGTCGAGGGAGGGGATTATCCTTTGGGGCCAACGTCCTGACTTTC
TRBJ1-2,.,TRBV5-6,.,CASSLVLLRGYTF,TGTGCCAGCAGCTTGGTACTTCTCAGGGGCTACACCTTC
TRBJ2-7,TRBD1,TRBV4-1,.,CASSEGTASYYEQYF,TGCGCCAGCAGCGAAGGGACAGCTAGTTACTACGAGCAGTACTTC
TRBJ2-1,.,TRBV7-9,.,CASSFMSEQFF,TGTGCCAGCAGCTTTATGAGTGAGCAGTTCTTC
TRBJ2-1,TRBD1,TRBV28,once,CASSVRDRYNEQFF,TGTGCCAGCAGTGTCCGGGACAGGTACAATGAGCAGTTCTTC
TRBJ2-1,TRBD2,TRBV13,.,CASSPTSGTRNEQFF,TGTGCCAGCAGCCCAACTAGCGGGACGAGGAATGAGCAGTTCTTC
TRBJ1-1,TRBD1,TRBV7-6,many,CASSSGQTGGPEAFF,TGTGCCAGCAGCTCCGGCCAAACAGGGGGACCTGAAGCTTTCTTT
TRBJ2-7,TRBD1,TRBV5-1,.,CASSWPPDRGADEQYF,TGCGCCAGCAGCTGGCCCCCGGACAGGGGGGCCGACGAGCAGTACTTC
TRBJ1-3,.,TRBV7-2,.,CASSLGGGWGNTIYF,TGTGCCAGCAGCTTAGGTGGAGGGTGGGGAAACACCATATATTTT
TRBJ2-7,TRBD1,TRBV27,once,CASRPFSGTGPYEQYF,TGTGCCAGCAGGCCGTTTTCCGGGACAGGCCCCTACGAGCAGTACTTC
TRBJ1-1,TRBD1,TRBV28,.,CASSFPDQGEAAEAFF,TGTGCCAGCAGTTTTCCCGATCAGGGGGAGGCCGCTGAAGCTTTCTTT
TRBJ2-1,.,TRBV9,.,CASSVNQGSGYNEQFF,TGTGCCAGCAGCGTTAACCAGGGAAGTGGCTACAATGAGCAGTTCTTC
TRBJ2-3,TRBD1,TRBV7-9,once,CASSLGDRGSADTQYF,TGTGCCAGCAGCTTAGGGGACAGGGGGAGCGCAGATACGCAGTATTTT
TRBJ2-1,.,TRBV29-1,.,CSVEEGFASYNEQFF,TGCAGCGTTGAAGAAGGGTTCGCCTCGTACAATGAGCAGTTCTTC
TRBJ1-5,TRBD1,TRBV7-8,.,CASSQDRVGNQPQHF,TGTGCCAGCAGCCAGGACAGGGTTGGCAATCAGCCCCAGCATTTT
TRBJ2-7,TRBD2,TRBV4-1,once,CASSLAGSYEQYF,TGCGCCAGCAGCCTAGCGGGCTCCTACGAGCAGTACTTC
TRBJ2-7,TRBD2,TRBV5-6,.,CASSPFPDSGYEQYF,TGTGCCAGCAGCCCCTTCCCTGATAGCGGGTACGAGCAGTACTTC
TRBJ1-4,.,TRBV9,.,CASSVSTATNEKLFF,TGTGCCAGCAGCGTATCAACAGCCACTAATGAAAAACTGTTTTTT
TRBJ2-5,TRBD1,TRBV10-3,.,CAISGDRGRWEETQYF,TGTGCCATCAGTGGGGACAGGGGGCGGTGGGAAGAGACCCAGTACTTC
TRBJ2-6,.,TRBV25-1,.,CASSVSSGANVLTF,TGTGCCAGCAGTGTGAGCTCTGGGGCCAACGTCCTGACTTTC
TRBJ2-3,.,TRBV27,.,CASSPAPRTLLVDTQYF,TGTGCCAGCAGTCCCGCCCCCCGGACCCTTTTGGTAGATACGCAGTATTTT
TRBJ2-1,.,TRBV27,.,CASSLSTPTPYNEQFF,TGTGCCAGCAGTTTATCTACCCCGACCCCCTACAATGAGCAGTTCTTC
TRBJ2-7,.,TRBV5-6,.,CASSLGRVYEQYF,TGTGCCAGCAGCTTGGGGCGCGTCTACGAGCAGTACTTC
TRBJ1-4,.,TRBV7-2,.,CASSPSMWQANEKLFF,TGTGCCAGCAGCCCTTCAATGTGGCAGGCCAATGAAAAACTGTTTTTT
TRBJ2-7,.,TRBV7-6,once,CASSQSGESSYEQYF,TGTGCCAGCAGCCAGTCGGGGGAGAGCTCCTACGAGCAGTACTTC